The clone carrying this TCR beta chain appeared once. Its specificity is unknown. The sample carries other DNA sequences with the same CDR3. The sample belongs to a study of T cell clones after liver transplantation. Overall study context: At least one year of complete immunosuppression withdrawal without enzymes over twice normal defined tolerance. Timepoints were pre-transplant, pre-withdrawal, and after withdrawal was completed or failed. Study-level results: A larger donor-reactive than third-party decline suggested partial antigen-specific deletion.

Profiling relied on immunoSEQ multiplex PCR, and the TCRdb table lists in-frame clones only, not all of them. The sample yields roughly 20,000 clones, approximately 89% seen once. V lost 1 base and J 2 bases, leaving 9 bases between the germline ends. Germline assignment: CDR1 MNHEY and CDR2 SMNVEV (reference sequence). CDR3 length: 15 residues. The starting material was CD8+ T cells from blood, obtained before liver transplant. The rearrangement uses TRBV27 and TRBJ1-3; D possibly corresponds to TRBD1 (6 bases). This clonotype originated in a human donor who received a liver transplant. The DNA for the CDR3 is TGTGCCAGCAGTTTATTAGGGGGGCCTGGAAACACCATATATTTT. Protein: CASSLLGGPGNTIYF.